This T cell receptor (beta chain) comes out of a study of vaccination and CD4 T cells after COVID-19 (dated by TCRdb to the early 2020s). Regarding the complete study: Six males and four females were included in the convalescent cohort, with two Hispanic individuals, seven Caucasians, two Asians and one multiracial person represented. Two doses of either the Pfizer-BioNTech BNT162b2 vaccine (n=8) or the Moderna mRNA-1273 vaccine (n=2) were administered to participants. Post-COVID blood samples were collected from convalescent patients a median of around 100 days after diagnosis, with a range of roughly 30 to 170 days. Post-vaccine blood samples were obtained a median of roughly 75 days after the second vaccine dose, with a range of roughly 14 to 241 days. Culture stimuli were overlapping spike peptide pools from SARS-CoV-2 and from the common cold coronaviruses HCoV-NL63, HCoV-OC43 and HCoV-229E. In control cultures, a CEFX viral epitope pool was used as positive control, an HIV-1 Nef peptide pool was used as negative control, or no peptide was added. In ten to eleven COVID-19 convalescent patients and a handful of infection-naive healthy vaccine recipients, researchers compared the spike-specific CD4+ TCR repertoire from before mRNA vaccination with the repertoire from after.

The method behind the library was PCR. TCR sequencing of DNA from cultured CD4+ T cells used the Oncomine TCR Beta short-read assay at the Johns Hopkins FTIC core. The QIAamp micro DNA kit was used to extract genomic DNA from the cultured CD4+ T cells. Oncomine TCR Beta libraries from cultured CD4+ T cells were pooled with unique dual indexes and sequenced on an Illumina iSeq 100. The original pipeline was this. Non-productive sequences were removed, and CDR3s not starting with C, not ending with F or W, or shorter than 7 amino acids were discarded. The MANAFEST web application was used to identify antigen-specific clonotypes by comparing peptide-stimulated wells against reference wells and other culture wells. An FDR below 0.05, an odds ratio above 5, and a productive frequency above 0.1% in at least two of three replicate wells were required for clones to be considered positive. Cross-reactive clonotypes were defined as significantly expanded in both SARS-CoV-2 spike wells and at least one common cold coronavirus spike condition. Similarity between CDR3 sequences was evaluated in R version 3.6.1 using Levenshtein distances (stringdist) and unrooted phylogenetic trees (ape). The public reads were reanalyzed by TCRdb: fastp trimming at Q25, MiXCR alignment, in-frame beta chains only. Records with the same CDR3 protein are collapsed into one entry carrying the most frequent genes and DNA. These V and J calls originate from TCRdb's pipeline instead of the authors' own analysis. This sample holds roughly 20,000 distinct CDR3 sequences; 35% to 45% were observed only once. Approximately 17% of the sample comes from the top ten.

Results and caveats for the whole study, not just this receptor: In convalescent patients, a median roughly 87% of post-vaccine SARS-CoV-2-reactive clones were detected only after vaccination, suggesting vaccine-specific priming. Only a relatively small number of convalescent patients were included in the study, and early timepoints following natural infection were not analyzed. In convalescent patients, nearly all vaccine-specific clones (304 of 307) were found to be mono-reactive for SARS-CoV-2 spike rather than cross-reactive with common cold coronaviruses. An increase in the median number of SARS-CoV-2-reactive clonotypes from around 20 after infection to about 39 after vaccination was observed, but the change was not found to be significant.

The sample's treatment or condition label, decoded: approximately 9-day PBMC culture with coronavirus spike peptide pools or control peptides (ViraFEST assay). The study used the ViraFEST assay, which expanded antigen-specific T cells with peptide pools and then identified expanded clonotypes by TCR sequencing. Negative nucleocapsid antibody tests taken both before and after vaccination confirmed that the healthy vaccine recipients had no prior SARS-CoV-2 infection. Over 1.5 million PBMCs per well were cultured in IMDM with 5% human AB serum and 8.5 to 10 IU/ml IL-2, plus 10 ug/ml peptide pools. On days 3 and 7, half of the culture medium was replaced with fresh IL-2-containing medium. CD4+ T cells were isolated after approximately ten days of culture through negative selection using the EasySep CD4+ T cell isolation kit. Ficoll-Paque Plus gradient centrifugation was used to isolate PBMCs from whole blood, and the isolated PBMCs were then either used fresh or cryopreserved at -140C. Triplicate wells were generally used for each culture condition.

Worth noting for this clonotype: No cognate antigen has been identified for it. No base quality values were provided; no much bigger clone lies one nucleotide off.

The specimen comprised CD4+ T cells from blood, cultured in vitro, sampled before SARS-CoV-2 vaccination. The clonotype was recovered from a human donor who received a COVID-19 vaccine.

The CDR3 loop reads CASSTRLSTDTQYF. Read as DNA, the sequence is TGTGCCAGCAGCACCCGACTGAGCACAGATACGCAGTATTTT. The V and J segments used are TRBV7-9 and TRBJ2-3; the D gene is not confidently resolved. V is cut by 5 bases and J by 0 bases, and the space between the germline ends is 9 bases. The cysteine opens and the phenylalanine closes a CDR3 of 14 amino acids. Only the CDR3 region is kept as DNA, spanning 42 bases read in frame from base 1. CDR1 SEHNR and CDR2 FQNEAQ were looked up in the germline V gene (reference sequence). With the portions outside the CDR3 filled from the reference TRBV7-9 and TRBJ2-3 genes, the complete variable region becomes DTGVSQNPRHKITKRGQNVTFRCDPISEHNRLYWYRQTLGQGPEFLTYFQNEAQLEKSRLLSDRFSAERPKGSFSTLEIQRTEQGDSAMYLCASSTRLSTDTQYFGPGTRLTVL.